This note documents a single T cell receptor beta chain sequence. This record comes from a study of blood T cell repertoires in COVID-19. The CDR3 consists of 14 residues. The V gene lost 4 bases and the J gene lost 7 bases, with 14 bases spanning the gap. Germline CDR1 reads MNHEY; CDR2 reads SVGAGI. Clones were read by immunoSEQ multiplex PCR, and TCRdb kept only the in-frame ones, dropping some. The sample holds roughly 500,000 clones, over 75% seen once. The sequence was obtained from a human donor in a cohort sampled during active COVID-19. The chain links TRBV6-5 to TRBJ1-5, with a tentative D call TRBD1 (6 bases). Sequencing used peripheral blood. CDR3 nucleotides: TGTGCCAGCAGTTTGAGACAGGACGGCCAGCCCCAGCATTTT. This sequence encodes CASSLRQDGQPQHF.